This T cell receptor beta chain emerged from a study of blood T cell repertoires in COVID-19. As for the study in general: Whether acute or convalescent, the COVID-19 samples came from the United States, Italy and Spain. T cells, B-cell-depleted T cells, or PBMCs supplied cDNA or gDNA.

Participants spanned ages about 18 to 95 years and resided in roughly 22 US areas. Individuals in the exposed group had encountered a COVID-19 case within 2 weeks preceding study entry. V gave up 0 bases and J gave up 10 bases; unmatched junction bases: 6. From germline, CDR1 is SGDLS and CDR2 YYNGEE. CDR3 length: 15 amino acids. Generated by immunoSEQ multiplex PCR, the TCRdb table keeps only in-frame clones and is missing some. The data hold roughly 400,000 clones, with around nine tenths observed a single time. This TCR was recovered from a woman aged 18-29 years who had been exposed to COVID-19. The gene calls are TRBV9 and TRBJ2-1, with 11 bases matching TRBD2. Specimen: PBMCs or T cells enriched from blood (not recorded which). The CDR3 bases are TGTGCCAGCAGCGTAGATAGCGGGAGGGTGTGGGAGCAGTTCTTC. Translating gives CASSVDSGRVWEQFF.